The 14 T cell receptor beta chains presented below share a single source sample, sequenced in a study of Tregs in tolerant kidney transplant recipients. Only in-frame clones appear in the TCRdb table, and some are missing; sequencing was by immunoSEQ multiplex PCR. The sample includes 75,000 to 95,000 clones, over 85% of them seen just once. Specimen: CD8+ T cells from blood. Source of these receptors: a human donor in good health.

The rearrangement uses TRBV27 and TRBJ2-3; D may be TRBD2 (5 bases). The V gene's germline CDR1 is MNHEY and CDR2 SMNVEV (reference sequence). CDR3 length equals 16 residues. Trimming cost V 6 bases and J 5 bases, with 21 bases left between them. CDR3 nucleotides: TGTGCCAGCAGCCCACTAGACCCGCTCGGAATAGATACGCAGTATTTT. As protein: CASSPLDPLGIDTQYF.

The genes are TRBV16 and TRBJ2-1; possible D gene TRBD1, 6 bases. Germline CDR1 KGHSY, CDR2 FQNENV. The CDR3 has 18 residues. V lost 5 bases, J lost 2 bases, and 22 bases lay in between. The CDR3 reads CASSFKGPRGYTYNEQFF. In DNA form, the CDR3 reads TGTGCCAGCAGCTTCAAGGGGCCCAGGGGATATACCTACAATGAGCAGTTCTTC.

The J gene is TRBJ2-4, the V gene TRBV18; a weak D match, TRBD2 (6 bases). CDR3 length: 17 amino acids. Trimming took off 3 bases at V and 2 bases at J, with 17 bases between the two ends. The V gene's germline CDR1 is KGHSH and CDR2 LQKENI. CDR3 DNA sequence: TGTGCCAGCTCACCGTTGGTGTGGGAGGATTCCAAAAACATTCAGTACTTC. It translates to CASSPLVWEDSKNIQYF.

The chain links TRBV7-2 to TRBJ1-2, with no clear D. CDR1 SGHTA and CDR2 FQGNSA come from the germline V gene. The germline V and J ends were trimmed by 2 bases and 8 bases, with 18 bases remaining between them. The length of the CDR3 is 15 residues. CDR3 DNA: TGTGCCAGCAGCTTAAATGTTTATGTTGGGGAGGGCTACACCTTC. Its protein product is CASSLNVYVGEGYTF.

The chain has TRBV9 and TRBJ1-1; possible D gene TRBD1, 5 bases. Germline V gives CDR1 SGDLS, CDR2 YYNGEE. The CDR3 has 18 amino acids. V dropped 1 base and J dropped 5 bases, with 24 bases sitting between them. The CDR3 protein is CASSVSPGTVRGGTEAFF. The DNA of the CDR3 is TGTGCCAGCAGCGTATCTCCAGGCACGGTTCGGGGGGGTACTGAAGCTTTCTTT.

This chain connects TRBV5-4 to TRBJ1-3, with no clear D. CDR3 length: 14 amino acids. Trimming removed 4 bases at V and 0 bases at J, with 8 bases between. Germline V gene sequence: CDR1 SGHNT, CDR2 YYREEE (reference sequence). The CDR3 nucleotides are TGTGCCAGCAGCCCTTGGAGCTCTGGAAACACCATATATTTT. Encoded protein: CASSPWSSGNTIYF.

J is TRBJ2-1 and V is TRBV4-1; 11 bases are shared with TRBD2. The junction had 1 base not matched to a gene; V was cut back by 3 bases and J by 6 bases. The CDR3 length is 14 residues. From germline, CDR1 is MGHRA and CDR2 YSYEKL. In DNA, the CDR3 is TGCGCCAGCAGCCACGGACTAGCGGGCAATGAGCAGTTCTTC. As protein: CASSHGLAGNEQFF.

This rearrangement joins TRBV27 to TRBJ2-7; D is undetermined. The CDR3 contains 13 residues. V lost 2 bases and J lost 6, with 11 bases in between. The germline CDR1 and CDR2 sequences are MNHEY and SMNVEV (reference sequence). The CDR3 sequence is CASSLEWGGEQYF. DNA for the CDR3: TGTGCCAGCAGTTTAGAATGGGGTGGCGAGCAGTACTTC.

V and J are TRBV7-2 and TRBJ2-7; 9 bases line up with TRBD2. This CDR3 is 15 amino acids long. The trim removed 3 bases at V and 1 base at J, leaving 4 bases unmatched. Germline V CDR1 and CDR2: SGHTA, FQGNSA. The CDR3 here is CASSFRAGGSYEQYF. CDR3 DNA: TGTGCCAGCAGCTTTCGAGCGGGGGGTTCCTACGAGCAGTACTTC.

The V call is TRBV27, the J call TRBJ2-2; TRBD1 aligns across 9 bases. There are 17 residues in the CDR3. Trimming at V came to 4 bases and at J to 2 bases, leaving 8 bases not matched to a gene. Germline lookup yields CDR1 MNHEY and CDR2 SMNVEV (reference sequence). CDR3 in amino acids: CASSSLQTGGNTGELFF. The CDR3 coding sequence is TGTGCCAGCAGTTCCCTACAAACAGGGGGCAACACCGGGGAGCTGTTTTTT.

The chain links TRBV5-1 to TRBJ2-1; 10 bases agree with TRBD2. Germline values: CDR1 SGHRS, CDR2 YFSETQ. This CDR3 has 15 amino acids. J lost 10 bases, V lost 1 base, and 8 bases had no gene match. The CDR3 protein is CASSLRSGRAREQFF. CDR3 bases: TGCGCCAGCAGCTTGCGGAGCGGGAGGGCCCGGGAGCAGTTCTTC.

This chain connects TRBV7-2 to TRBJ2-7, with 8 bases identical to TRBD2. V gave up 5 bases and J gave up 0 bases; unmatched junction bases: 12. The CDR3 is 17 residues long. Per germline, CDR1 SGHTA and CDR2 FQGNSA. The chain's CDR3 is CASSPGRLATLSYEQYF. The CDR3 DNA sequence: TGTGCCAGCAGCCCGGGCCGACTAGCGACCCTCTCCTACGAGCAGTACTTC. Variable domain in full (rest from reference TRBV7-2 and TRBJ2-7): GAGVSQSPSNKVTEKGKDVELRCDPISGHTALYWYRQSLGQGLEFLIYFQGNSAPDKSGLPSDRFSAERTGGSVSTLTIQRTQQEDSAVYLCASSPGRLATLSYEQYFGPGTRLTVT.

This clone is labeled as medium-sized. V gene TRBV6-5 combines with J gene TRBJ1-6; 10 nucleotides align to TRBD1. Germline trimming cut 5 bases from V and 5 bases from J; bases unmatched to any gene: 0. CDR3 length equals 14 residues. Germline loops: CDR1 MNHEY, CDR2 SVGAGI. CDR3 loop: CASSGTGDNSPLHF. For the CDR3, the DNA is TGTGCCAGCAGTGGGACAGGGGATAATTCACCCCTCCACTTT.

The chain combines TRBV2 with TRBJ2-5; 14 positions agree with TRBD2. CDR1 and CDR2 from the germline V gene are SNHLY and FYNNEI. V lost 3 bases to trimming and J lost 1 base; unmatched junction nucleotides: 4. The CDR3 has 17 residues. The CDR3 DNA is TGTGCCAGCAGTGATAAGGGACTAGCGGGGGTCCAAGAGACCCAGTACTTC. Its protein is CASSDKGLAGVQETQYF.